This TCR beta chain was sequenced in a study of identical twins. The CDR3 contains 15 residues. Per the germline V gene, CDR1 is DFQATT and CDR2 is SNEGSKA (reference sequence). V was shortened by 0 bases and J by 4 bases, with 16 bases between the two germline ends. TCRdb redid the calling of the 5' RACE reads with MiXCR, one entry per CDR3 protein. The sample carries fewer than 550,000 distinct CDR3 sequences, more than 13% recorded once. General study results and limits: Weaker excess twin sharing was observed in beta out-of-frame sequences. Memory repertoires showed no such pattern, whereas abundant cord blood beta clonotypes carried fewer insertions. The study reached conclusions through statistical analysis that was cross-sectional, not following the same donors.

This clonotype turned up a few times. Its antigen is not known. Healthy Caucasian individuals made up all the donors. These records were also assigned to another study, of yellow fever vaccine responses in identical twins.

This receptor was taken from a woman aged 18-29 years in good health. The sample comprised CD4+ T cells sorted from blood. V and J are TRBV20-1 and TRBJ2-7; D perhaps matches TRBD1 (7 bases). The CDR3 nucleotides are TGCAGTGCTAGAGATCCCCAGGGGGGTGCGTACGAGCAGTACTTC. Its translation: CSARDPQGGAYEQYF.